A single sample is the source of the 19 T cell receptor beta chains below, sequenced in a study of shared clonotypes between healthy human individuals. The assay was immunoSEQ multiplex PCR, and TCRdb's table has in-frame clones only and misses some. The repertoire holds 750,000 to 1,000,000 clones, with about 91% as singletons. CD45RO negativity and positive selection for CCR7 defined naive CD8 cells, a population that excluded terminally differentiated effector memory CD45RA+ cells. The sequenced material came from naive CD8+ T cells sorted from blood. Receptors were obtained from a man aged 30-40 years in good health.

The rearrangement joins TRBV7-9 to TRBJ2-6; the D gene is possibly TRBD2 (6 bases). There are 18 residues in the CDR3. The V end was cut by 5 bases, the J end by 0 bases, with 17 bases between. Germline CDR1 reads SEHNR; CDR2 reads FQNEAQ (reference sequence). The CDR3 DNA reads TGTGCCAGCAGCCTGGTGAAGGACTACCTCTCTGGGGCCAACGTCCTGACTTTC. Protein product: CASSLVKDYLSGANVLTF.

This rearrangement joins TRBV18 to TRBJ1-1, with D possibly TRBD1 on 5 matching bases. The length of the CDR3 is 12 residues. CDR1 is KGHSH and CDR2 is LQKENI in the germline V gene. Trimming cost V 2 bases and J 7 bases, with 8 bases left between them. In DNA form, the CDR3 reads TGTGCCAGCTCACCATATAGGGGTGAAGCTTTCTTT. This gives the protein CASSPYRGEAFF.

The chain has TRBV27 and TRBJ1-2, with unresolved D. Germline CDR1 reads MNHEY; CDR2 reads SMNVEV (reference sequence). CDR3 length equals 15 residues. V was shortened by 4 bases and J by 3 bases, with 15 bases between the two germline ends. The CDR3 sequence: CASSSKPLGYYGYTF. DNA for the CDR3: TGTGCCAGCAGTTCTAAACCACTCGGGTACTATGGCTACACCTTC.

This sequence joins TRBV29-1 and TRBJ2-7, with D possibly matching TRBD1 (5 bases). V lost 4 bases and J lost 2, with 9 bases in between. Germline assignment: CDR1 SQVTM and CDR2 ANQGSEA. This CDR3 region has 12 residues. The DNA of the CDR3 is TGCAGCGTTGGTGCCAGGGCCTACGAGCAGTACTTC. It yields the protein CSVGARAYEQYF.

This chain uses TRBV7-6 with TRBJ2-7; unclear D gene. CDR3 length equals 14 residues. The V end was cut by 1 base, the J end by 5 bases, with 12 bases between. Germline V gives CDR1 SGHVS, CDR2 FNYEAQ. CDR3 DNA sequence: TGTGCCAGCAGCTTAGTTTCCCCTCCCGACGAGCAGTACTTC. Its translation: CASSLVSPPDEQYF.

The chain combines TRBV5-5 with TRBJ1-5; D remains ambiguous. Germline V gene lookup returns CDR1 SGHKS and CDR2 YYEKEE (reference sequence). Trimming removed 4 bases at V and 1 base at J, with 9 bases between. This CDR3 is 14 amino acids long. The CDR3 protein is CASSGSSSNQPQHF. The CDR3 DNA reads as TGTGCCAGCAGCGGGAGCTCCAGCAATCAGCCCCAGCATTTT.

CDR3 bases: TGTGCCAGCAGGATTTTCTTGGGGGGCACAGATACGCAGTATTTT. Protein sequence: CASRIFLGGTDTQYF. The gene calls are TRBV5-4 and TRBJ2-3; D is perhaps TRBD1 or TRBD2 (5 bases each). Germline CDR1 is SGHNT and CDR2 is YYREEE (reference sequence). V dropped 5 bases and J dropped 1 base, with 14 bases sitting between them. The CDR3 totals 15 residues. Full variable domain (outside the CDR3, taken from reference TRBV5-4 and TRBJ2-3): ETGVTQSPTHLIKTRGQQVTLRCSSQSGHNTVSWYQQALGQGPQFIFQYYREEENGRGNFPPRFSGLQFPNYSSELNVNALELDDSALYLCASRIFLGGTDTQYFGPGTRLTVL.

This sequence joins TRBV29-1 and TRBJ2-1; D is uncertain. Deletions cut 1 base from V and 9 bases from J, with 10 bases between. Germline CDR1 SQVTM, CDR2 ANQGSEA. The CDR3 spans 12 residues. Here the CDR3 DNA reads TGCAGCGTTGAAGCGGTCAGCTTTGAGCAGTTCTTC. Amino acid sequence: CSVEAVSFEQFF.

This sequence joins TRBV10-3 and TRBJ2-7; 9 bases are a match to TRBD2. Trimming cost V 7 bases and J 5 bases; bases outside gene matches: 6. CDR3 size: 13 residues. Germline loops: CDR1 ENHRY, CDR2 SYGVKD. The CDR3, as DNA: TGTGCCATCATGGGCGGGGGGGATGACGAGCAGTACTTC. Its translation is CAIMGGGDDEQYF.

This rearrangement joins TRBV2 to TRBJ1-1, with a tentative D call TRBD1 (6 bases). The CDR3 is made up of 13 amino acids. Trimming removed 8 bases from V and 0 bases from J, with 10 bases in between. CDR1 and CDR2 (germline): SNHLY, FYNNEI. The CDR3 DNA reads TGTGCCAGCCCCACAGGGTTGAACACTGAAGCTTTCTTT. Amino acid sequence: CASPTGLNTEAFF.

The chain employs TRBV6-1 and TRBJ2-3; D not resolved. The CDR3 covers 15 residues. V dropped 2 bases and J dropped 3 bases, with 12 bases sitting between them. In germline, CDR1 is MNHNS, CDR2 SASEGT. The DNA for the CDR3 is TGTGCCAGCAGTGAACCGGTCAGTTATACAGATACGCAGTATTTT. Translated, it gives CASSEPVSYTDTQYF.

V and J are TRBV7-9 and TRBJ2-1; D is unclear. CDR1 and CDR2 (germline): SEHNR, FQNEAQ (reference sequence). The germline V and J ends were trimmed by 1 base and 7 bases, with 14 bases remaining between them. This CDR3 has 15 residues. CDR3 residues: CASSLVGREGNEQFF. The CDR3 nucleotides are TGTGCCAGCAGCTTAGTAGGTAGGGAAGGAAATGAGCAGTTCTTC.

This chain joins TRBV19 and TRBJ2-3; D is possibly TRBD2 (5 bases). Germline values: CDR1 LNHDA, CDR2 SQIVND (reference sequence). The CDR3 contains 16 residues. V was cut by 5 bases and J by 3 bases, with 18 bases left in between. The chain's CDR3 is CASSAKLDGFTDTQYF. CDR3 nucleotides: TGTGCCAGTAGTGCAAAACTAGACGGCTTTACAGATACGCAGTATTTT. Full variable domain (outside the CDR3, taken from reference TRBV19 and TRBJ2-3): DGGITQSPKYLFRKEGQNVTLSCEQNLNHDAMYWYRQDPGQGLRLIYYSQIVNDFQKGDIAEGYSVSREKKESFPLTVTSAQKNPTAFYLCASSAKLDGFTDTQYFGPGTRLTVL.

This clone was seen a few times. The chain carries TRBV5-8 and TRBJ2-7, with D possibly being TRBD2 (6 bases). The ends were cut back, 3 bases at V and 0 bases at J, with 10 bases in the middle. This CDR3 has 14 amino acids. Germline CDR1 reads SGHTS; CDR2 reads YDEGEE. CDR3 protein: CASSWGLRSYEQYF. For the CDR3, the DNA is TGTGCCAGCAGCTGGGGACTTCGCTCCTACGAGCAGTACTTC.

The chain combines TRBV5-5 with TRBJ1-1, with D unresolved. Germline CDR1 SGHKS, CDR2 YYEKEE (reference sequence). Trimming left V 2 bases short and J 7 bases short, with 12 bases between. This CDR3 is built from 13 residues. The CDR3 spells CASSFDIGIEAFF. DNA of the CDR3: TGTGCCAGCAGCTTCGACATCGGGATTGAAGCTTTCTTT.

The table lists this clone with a count of one. V gene TRBV28 combines with J gene TRBJ2-3, with 7 bases that match TRBD1. Per the germline V gene, CDR1 is MDHEN and CDR2 is SYDVKM. The CDR3 length is 14 residues. The V gene end was trimmed by 5 bases and the J gene end by 2 bases; junction bases not matched to a gene: 4. The CDR3, as DNA: TGTGCCAGCAGTCTGACAGGGTTCACAGATACGCAGTATTTT. Translating gives CASSLTGFTDTQYF.

The V and J genes are TRBV19 and TRBJ2-3; D might be TRBD1 (6 bases). The CDR3 is made up of 13 amino acids. Germline V CDR1 and CDR2: LNHDA, SQIVND (reference sequence). The V end was cut by 5 bases, the J end by 6 bases, with 12 bases between. The CDR3 reads CASSPLGADTQYF. In nucleotides, the CDR3 is TGTGCCAGTAGTCCTTTGGGGGCCGATACGCAGTATTTT.

CDR3 coding DNA: TGTGCCAGCAGCTTAGGGACTAGCGGGACGCGAGAGACCCAGTACTTC. The encoded protein is CASSLGTSGTRETQYF. V and J are TRBV11-2 and TRBJ2-5; 12 nucleotides agree with TRBD2. CDR1 is SGHAT and CDR2 is FQNNGV in the germline V gene. Germline trimming cut 1 base from V and 4 bases from J; bases unmatched to any gene: 4. The CDR3 extends over 16 amino acids.

J is TRBJ2-1 and V is TRBV5-8, with D unclear. CDR1 SGHTS and CDR2 YDEGEE come from the germline V gene. The CDR3 runs 13 residues. Trimming took 2 bases from V and 2 from J, leaving 5 bases between them. CDR3 amino acids: CASSFGPYNEQFF. DNA of the CDR3: TGTGCCAGCAGCTTCGGGCCCTACAATGAGCAGTTCTTC.